This passage covers 22 T cell receptor beta chains from one sample sequenced in a study of T cells in Graves' hyperthyroidism and ophthalmopathy. Amplified TCR beta CDR3 regions came from RNA transcripts. HTBI primers were the set used in a first-round RT-PCR of the TCR CDR3. TCRdb re-called the multiplex PCR reads through MiXCR, storing one row per CDR3 protein. The sample records about 460,000 distinct CDR3 sequences, around a fifth being singletons. Sample: blood. All receptors come from a woman aged 70-85 years with Graves' ophthalmopathy.

This clonotype was counted only a few times. The chain couples TRBV15 to TRBJ1-2; possibly TRBD1 for D (6 bases). Deletions cut 0 bases from V and 8 bases from J, with 10 bases between. This CDR3 has 13 residues. Germline values: CDR1 LNHNV, CDR2 YYDKDF (reference sequence). The CDR3 loop is CATSRDRGWGYTF. For the CDR3, the DNA is TGTGCCACCAGCAGAGACAGGGGTTGGGGCTACACCTTC.

This clonotype was observed a few times. V gene TRBV7-2 combines with J gene TRBJ2-1; 8 bases line up with TRBD1. The J segment lost 4 bases and the V segment lost 7 bases, leaving 9 bases of the junction unmatched. Germline V gene lookup returns CDR1 SGHTA and CDR2 FQGNSA. This CDR3 contains 15 residues. The CDR3 loop reads CASIIDRGSYNEQFF. DNA for the CDR3: TGTGCCAGCATCATAGACAGGGGAAGTTACAATGAGCAGTTCTTC. The complete variable domain, with remaining parts taken from reference TRBV7-2 and TRBJ2-1, reads GAGVSQSPSNKVTEKGKDVELRCDPISGHTALYWYRQSLGQGLEFLIYFQGNSAPDKSGLPSDRFSAERTGGSVSTLTIQRTQQEDSAVYLCASIIDRGSYNEQFFGPGTRLTVL.

This CDR3 reads CSVEEAGATYEQYF. CDR3 bases: TGCAGCGTTGAAGAGGCGGGGGCGACATACGAGCAGTACTTC. The rearrangement uses TRBV29-1 and TRBJ2-7, with D possibly matching TRBD2 (7 bases). V lost 0 bases and J lost 4, with 13 bases in between. Germline CDR1 is SQVTM and CDR2 is ANQGSEA. This CDR3 is built from 14 residues.

The count of this clonotype is one. This chain joins TRBV29-1 and TRBJ1-2, with D perhaps matching TRBD1 (6 bases). The CDR3 has 12 amino acids. Trimming stripped 7 bases from V and 8 bases from J, with 17 bases between. The germline CDR1 and CDR2 sequences are SQVTM and ANQGSEA. CDR3 bases: TGCAGCGGCCGGGCTCCAGGGGAAGGCTACACCTTC. Translating gives CSGRAPGEGYTF.

This chain links TRBV20-1 with TRBJ1-2; D not certain. Germline values: CDR1 DFQATT, CDR2 SNEGSKA (reference sequence). This CDR3 is built from 14 residues. The V end lost 3 bases, the J end lost 0 bases, and 11 bases lay between the germline ends. The CDR3 here is CSARMGLANYGYTF. In DNA, the CDR3 is TGCAGTGCTAGGATGGGATTAGCTAACTATGGCTACACCTTC.

This clonotype was seen a handful of times. The CDR3 protein is CASSLTGDRQPQHF. The CDR3, as DNA: TGTGCCAGCAGCTTAACAGGGGACCGTCAGCCCCAGCATTTT. The chain couples TRBV7-2 to TRBJ1-5, with 7 bases aligning to TRBD1. This CDR3 spans 14 amino acids. The ends lost 2 bases at V and 6 bases at J; junction bases unmatched: 4. Germline lookup yields CDR1 SGHTA and CDR2 FQGNSA.

The chain links TRBV9 to TRBJ2-3, with D possibly TRBD1 on 5 matching bases. This CDR3 is built from 14 residues. Trimming removed 3 bases from V and 1 base from J, with 9 bases in between. Per the germline V gene, CDR1 is SGDLS and CDR2 is YYNGEE. The CDR3 here is CASSAPTGTDTQYF. CDR3 coding DNA: TGTGCCAGCAGCGCCCCGACAGGCACAGATACGCAGTATTTT.

This clonotype was seen repeatedly, ten times or more. This chain connects TRBV28 to TRBJ1-1; D is perhaps TRBD1 (6 bases). The V gene's germline CDR1 is MDHEN and CDR2 SYDVKM. This CDR3 has 16 residues. V was trimmed by 1 base and J by 1 base, leaving 13 bases between them. The CDR3 bases are TGTGCCAGCAGTTTATCCCCGGGGGCTTCGAACACTGAAGCTTTCTTT. Protein: CASSLSPGASNTEAFF.

This chain joins TRBV29-1 and TRBJ2-2, with 7 bases fitting TRBD1. With V trimmed by 6 bases and J by 5 bases, 3 bases remained unmatched. Germline V lookup: CDR1 SQVTM, CDR2 ANQGSEA. This CDR3 has 12 residues. The CDR3 DNA reads as TGCAGCGTCCTACAGGGGACCGGGGAGCTGTTTTTT. It yields the protein CSVLQGTGELFF.

V gene TRBV7-9 combines with J gene TRBJ2-3; D gene uncertain. The CDR3 sequence is 13 residues long. V was cut by 6 bases and J by 9 bases, with 16 bases left in between. CDR1 is SEHNR and CDR2 is FQNEAQ in the germline V gene (reference sequence). Here the CDR3 reads CASSWTRPGTQYF. The CDR3 nucleotides read TGTGCCAGCAGTTGGACCCGTCCAGGCACGCAGTATTTT.

V and J are TRBV20-1 and TRBJ2-7; D not certain. The CDR3 totals 13 residues. Between the trimmed V and J ends, which lost 5 bases and 2 bases, there was a span of 13 bases. Germline loops: CDR1 DFQATT, CDR2 SNEGSKA (reference sequence). The CDR3, as DNA: TGCAGTGCTGGTGAAGGCGCCGCCTACGAGCAGTACTTC. Translating gives CSAGEGAAYEQYF.

There are a few counts of this clonotype. The chain links TRBV28 to TRBJ2-1; 7 bases agree with TRBD2. Germline V gene data show CDR1 as MDHEN and CDR2 as SYDVKM. The CDR3 length is 15 residues. Trimming at V came to 8 bases and at J to 8 bases, leaving 15 bases not matched to a gene. CDR3 residues: CASRALAVWSDEQFF. The CDR3 DNA sequence: TGTGCCAGCCGGGCCCTAGCGGTCTGGAGCGATGAGCAGTTCTTC. The full variable domain, rest sourced from reference TRBV28 and TRBJ2-1, is DVKVTQSSRYLVKRTGEKVFLECVQDMDHENMFWYRQDPGLGLRLIYFSYDVKMKEKGDIPEGYSVSREKKERFSLILESASTNQTSMYLCASRALAVWSDEQFFGPGTRLTVL.

There are a few counts of this clonotype. V gene TRBV5-6 combines with J gene TRBJ2-1; D might be TRBD2 (5 bases). The length of the CDR3 is 14 residues. The germline CDR1 and CDR2 sequences are SGHDT and YYEEEE. Deletions cut 1 base from V and 9 bases from J, with 14 bases between. CDR3 residues: CASSLPSGEGEQFF. The CDR3 region has the DNA TGTGCCAGCAGCTTGCCCTCCGGGGAAGGTGAGCAGTTCTTC.

In its sample, this clonotype was seen many times. The CDR3 nucleotides read TGTGCCAGCAGCCGCGGAACCGCACTGACCCAGCATTTT. Its translation is CASSRGTALTQHF. The V call is TRBV12-3 or TRBV12-4, the J call TRBJ1-5; D is undetermined. The V end lost 6 bases, the J end lost 11 bases, and 17 bases lay between the germline ends. This CDR3 comprises 13 residues.

V and J are TRBV19 and TRBJ2-1, with TRBD1 identical over 7 bases. V shed 6 bases and J 7 bases; nucleotides not matched to a gene: 9. CDR1 LNHDA and CDR2 SQIVND come from the germline V gene (reference sequence). The CDR3 runs to 14 residues. Here the CDR3 reads CASSGQAAMNEQFF. As DNA, the CDR3 is TGTGCCAGTAGCGGACAGGCAGCGATGAATGAGCAGTTCTTC.

This clonotype was counted only a few times. The rearrangement links TRBV5-1 to TRBJ2-7; weak D call: TRBD2 (5 bases). Germline values: CDR1 SGHRS, CDR2 YFSETQ. Trimming shortened V by 1 base and J by 5 bases, and 16 bases separated the two germline ends. The CDR3 sequence is 15 residues long. The DNA of the CDR3 is TGCGCCAGCAGCTTGATGACGTCGGCCGGGGACGAGCAGTACTTC. It is translated as CASSLMTSAGDEQYF.

Turning to this clonotype: This may arise from a read error, as a much more abundant clone is one base away. V is TRBV7-9 and J is TRBJ2-1; 14 bases fit TRBD2. V trimming: 1 base; J trimming: 6 bases; junction bases outside the gene matches: 2. The CDR3 consists of 16 residues. CDR1 and CDR2 (germline): SEHNR, FQNEAQ (reference sequence). The CDR3 is CASSLGLAGGGNEQFF. The CDR3 bases are TGTGCCAGCAGCTTAGGACTAGCGGGAGGGGGCAATGAGCAGTTCTTC. Drawing the rest from reference TRBV7-9 and TRBJ2-1, the complete variable domain is DTGVSQNPRHKITKRGQNVTFRCDPISEHNRLYWYRQTLGQGPEFLTYFQNEAQLEKSRLLSDRFSAERPKGSFSTLEIQRTEQGDSAMYLCASSLGLAGGGNEQFFGPGTRLTVL.

This clonotype has ten or more counts. This rearrangement joins TRBV3-1 to TRBJ2-1; D may correspond to TRBD1 or TRBD2 (5 bases each). Germline CDR1 LGHDT, CDR2 YNNKEL (reference sequence). V was shortened by 5 bases and J by 12 bases, with 11 bases between the two germline ends. CDR3 length equals 11 residues. DNA of the CDR3: TGTGCCAGCAGCGTCCGGGACCGGCAGTTCTTC. This gives the protein CASSVRDRQFF.

This clonotype appeared once. A read error is possible here, since a much larger clone lies one base away. This chain joins TRBV12-3 or TRBV12-4 and TRBJ2-1; tentative D call: TRBD2 (6 bases). The CDR3 is 16 amino acids. Trimming stripped 5 bases from V and 9 bases from J, with 23 bases between. CDR3 loop: CASSPAGAGNGGEQFF. The CDR3 coding sequence is TGTGCCAGCAGTCCGGCCGGGGCAGGGAACGGGGGTGAGCAGTTCTTC.

In this sample, this clonotype turned up many times. V is TRBV20-1 and J is TRBJ1-2; 7 nucleotides agree with TRBD1. Germline loops: CDR1 DFQATT, CDR2 SNEGSKA (reference sequence). V was pared by 1 base and J by 5 bases, with 7 bases of the junction left unmatched. The CDR3 spans 14 residues. CDR3 DNA sequence: TGCAGTGCTAGAGGGGGGCAGGGGGAGTATGGCTACACCTTC. It encodes CSARGGQGEYGYTF.

This clonotype was counted only a few times. The rearrangement joins TRBV6-5 to TRBJ1-2, with 8 positions matching TRBD1. With 2 bases clipped from V and 3 bases from J, the junction kept 5 bases outside the gene matches. CDR1 is MNHEY, CDR2 SVGAGI, per germline. The CDR3 loop spans 15 amino acids. CDR3 sequence (DNA): TGTGCCAGCAGTTACAGGGACAGGCCCTACTATGGCTACACCTTC. Its translation is CASSYRDRPYYGYTF.

V is TRBV7-9 and J is TRBJ1-1; a weak D match, TRBD1 (6 bases). V gave up 4 bases and J gave up 4 bases, with 19 bases separating them. Germline V gives CDR1 SEHNR, CDR2 FQNEAQ (reference sequence). There are 16 residues in the CDR3. The chain's CDR3 is CASSSRPGGHGTEAFF. In nucleotides, the CDR3 is TGTGCCAGCAGCTCCCGACCCGGGGGGCATGGCACTGAAGCTTTCTTT.